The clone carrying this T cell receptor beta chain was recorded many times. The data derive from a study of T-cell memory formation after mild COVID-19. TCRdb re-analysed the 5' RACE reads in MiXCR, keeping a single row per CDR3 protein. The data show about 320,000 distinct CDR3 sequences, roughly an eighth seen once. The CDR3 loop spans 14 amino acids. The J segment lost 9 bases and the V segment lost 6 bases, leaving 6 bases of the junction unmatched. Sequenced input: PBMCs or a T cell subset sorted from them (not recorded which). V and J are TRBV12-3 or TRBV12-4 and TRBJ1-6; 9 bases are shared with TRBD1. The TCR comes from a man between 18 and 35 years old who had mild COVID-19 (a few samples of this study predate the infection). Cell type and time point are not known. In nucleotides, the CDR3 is TGTGCCAGCAGCCGGGACAGGGAGCTTTCACCCCTCCACTTT. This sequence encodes CASSRDRELSPLHF.